The 24 T cell receptor beta chains in this list originate from one sample, sequenced in a study of blood T cell repertoires in COVID-19. Data came from immunoSEQ multiplex PCR; TCRdb stores just in-frame clones and leaves some out. The sample lists about 150,000 clones; around four fifths were seen once. Sequenced: peripheral blood. The receptors were gathered from a human donor in a cohort sampled during active COVID-19.

The gene calls are TRBV18 and TRBJ2-1; D may be TRBD2 (5 bases). Germline V gene lookup returns CDR1 KGHSH and CDR2 LQKENI. Deletions cut 8 bases from V and 5 bases from J, with 16 bases between. This CDR3 has 14 amino acids. CDR3 loop: CASPGVQLDNEQFF. CDR3 coding DNA: TGTGCCAGCCCCGGGGTACAGCTCGACAATGAGCAGTTCTTC.

The chain combines TRBV25-1 with TRBJ2-2, with 11 bases fitting TRBD1. The CDR3 runs to 17 residues. V lost 5 bases to trimming and J lost 4 bases; unmatched junction nucleotides: 9. Per germline, CDR1 MGHDK and CDR2 SYGVNS. The CDR3 sequence is CASSPSRGQGVTGELFF. The CDR3 DNA is TGTGCCAGCAGTCCATCGAGGGGACAGGGGGTCACCGGGGAGCTGTTTTTT.

The chain uses TRBV6-5 and TRBJ2-7; a possible D gene is TRBD1 (5 bases). Germline V gives CDR1 MNHEY, CDR2 SVGAGI. This CDR3 spans 14 amino acids. Trimming left V 3 bases short and J 4 bases short, with 13 bases between. The CDR3: CASSYKDSSYEQYF. In DNA, the CDR3 is TGTGCCAGCAGTTATAAAGACAGCTCGTACGAGCAGTACTTC.

This chain links TRBV4-3 with TRBJ1-4; TRBD1 matches at 8 bases. The CDR3 totals 16 residues. Trimming at V came to 1 base and at J to 4 bases, leaving 5 bases not matched to a gene. Germline loops: CDR1 LGHNA, CDR2 YSLEER. In DNA, the CDR3 is TGCGCCAGCAGCCAAGGGCAGGGGGCTTATAATGAAAAACTGTTTTTT. It is translated as CASSQGQGAYNEKLFF.

The chain uses TRBV5-1 and TRBJ1-1; TRBD1 aligns across 8 bases. V lost 0 bases, J lost 4 bases, and 5 bases stayed unmatched. Germline V lookup: CDR1 SGHRS, CDR2 YFSETQ. This CDR3 has 15 residues. CDR3 coding DNA: TGCGCCAGCAGCTTGGGTCAGGGGGCGAGCACTGAAGCTTTCTTT. Translated, it gives CASSLGQGASTEAFF.

The sample holds a few counts of this clone. The chain links TRBV6-2 or TRBV6-3 to TRBJ2-1, with TRBD2 matching over 15 bases. The CDR3 sequence is 16 residues long. Germline lookup yields CDR1 MNHEY and CDR2 SVGEGT. V shed 6 bases, J shed 4 bases, and the junction held 4 bases outside the gene matches. The CDR3 loop is CASSEGLAGGYNEQFF. The CDR3 DNA follows: TGTGCCAGCAGCGAGGGACTAGCGGGGGGTTACAATGAGCAGTTCTTC.

V usage is TRBV5-1 and J usage is TRBJ1-1, with 7 bases fitting TRBD1. The V segment lost 4 bases and the J segment 6 bases; nucleotides outside the gene matches: 9. The CDR3 totals 14 residues. Germline V CDR1 and CDR2: SGHRS, YFSETQ. Here the CDR3 DNA reads TGCGCCAGCAGCAATACTCCCAGGGGGGCTGAAGCTTTCTTT. This gives the protein CASSNTPRGAEAFF.

This clone has just a few counts. V is TRBV5-6 and J is TRBJ2-7, with D perhaps matching TRBD1 (6 bases). V was cut by 2 bases and J by 6 bases, with 15 bases left in between. CDR3 length: 14 residues. The germline CDR1 and CDR2 sequences are SGHDT and YYEEEE. The CDR3 loop reads CASSLPLTGSEQYF. In nucleotides, the CDR3 is TGTGCCAGCAGCTTACCCCTGACAGGATCCGAGCAGTACTTC.

The chain is built from TRBV5-6 and TRBJ1-5; D gene ambiguous. Germline V lookup: CDR1 SGHDT, CDR2 YYEEEE. V shed 4 bases and J shed 4 bases, with 12 bases lying between them. The CDR3 runs 14 residues. CDR3 DNA sequence: TGTGCCAGCAGCCCGGGAGGCGCGAATCAGCCCCAGCATTTT. Its translation is CASSPGGANQPQHF.

This clone was observed a handful of times. The chain couples TRBV6-5 to TRBJ1-1; 7 bases align to TRBD1. Per germline, CDR1 MNHEY and CDR2 SVGAGI. Trimming took 6 bases from V and 1 from J; bases not matched to a gene: 5. The CDR3 length is 14 residues. The CDR3 loop reads CASSPDRRNTEAFF. The CDR3 DNA reads as TGTGCCAGCAGCCCGGACAGGAGGAACACTGAAGCTTTCTTT.

The genes are TRBV7-8 and TRBJ2-5; D gene uncertain. Trimming took 4 bases from V and 2 from J, leaving 17 bases between them. The CDR3 has 16 residues. Germline CDR1 SGHVS, CDR2 FQNEAQ. The CDR3 protein is CASSSNARSGQETQYF. CDR3 nucleotides: TGTGCCAGCAGCTCCAACGCGCGGTCCGGGCAAGAGACCCAGTACTTC.

This sequence joins TRBV5-1 and TRBJ1-1, with 8 nucleotides matching TRBD1. The CDR3 contains 16 residues. V trimming: 4 bases; J trimming: 0 bases; junction bases outside the gene matches: 8. Germline V gives CDR1 SGHRS, CDR2 YFSETQ. Here the CDR3 DNA reads TGCGCCAGCAGCCCTGACGCAGGGGGCATGAACACTGAAGCTTTCTTT. It codes for CASSPDAGGMNTEAFF.

The V call is TRBV4-3, the J call TRBJ1-5, with D tentatively TRBD1 (6 bases). The V gene's germline CDR1 is LGHNA and CDR2 YSLEER. The CDR3 spans 15 residues. Deletions cut 5 bases from V and 2 bases from J, with 13 bases between. The CDR3 reads CASSNRVGGNQPQHF. In nucleotides, the CDR3 is TGCGCCAGCAGCAACAGGGTCGGCGGCAATCAGCCCCAGCATTTT.

The chain employs TRBV18 and TRBJ2-7; D call uncertain. Germline CDR1 and CDR2: KGHSH and LQKENI. V was clipped by 2 bases and J by 2 bases, with 10 bases between them. The CDR3 sequence is 14 residues long. The chain's CDR3 is CASSPSHSTYEQYF. The CDR3 DNA reads as TGTGCCAGCTCACCATCGCACAGTACCTACGAGCAGTACTTC.

The V gene is TRBV29-1, the J gene TRBJ1-1; D is ambiguous. The CDR3 is 15 amino acids. V was cut by 5 bases and J by 6 bases, with 22 bases left in between. Per germline, CDR1 SQVTM and CDR2 ANQGSEA. The CDR3 DNA reads as TGCAGCGTTTCGGCGGTTAATCGACGGAGGCCTGAAGCTTTCTTT. Its translation: CSVSAVNRRRPEAFF.

This sequence joins TRBV3-1 (or the pseudogene TRBV3-2) and TRBJ2-1; TRBD1 matches 7 bases. CDR3 length: 16 amino acids. V trimming: 6 bases; J trimming: 1 base; junction bases outside the gene matches: 9. Looked up from germline, CDR1 is LGHDT and CDR2 is YNNKEL (reference sequence). CDR3 in DNA: TGTGCCAGCAGTAGTCGTGGGACAGTTTCCTACAATGAGCAGTTCTTC. The encoded protein is CASSSRGTVSYNEQFF.

The V call is TRBV7-2, the J call TRBJ2-5; 11 bases line up with TRBD2. The CDR3 consists of 16 residues. With 5 bases clipped from V and 5 bases from J, the junction kept 10 bases outside the gene matches. CDR1 is SGHTA and CDR2 is FQGNSA in the germline V gene. The CDR3 DNA follows: TGTGCCAGCAGCCGCAACCCCCTAGCGGGGGGCGAGACCCAGTACTTC. Amino acids: CASSRNPLAGGETQYF.

CDR3: CASSLGGQIRGKLFF. In DNA form, the CDR3 reads TGTGCCAGCAGCTTAGGCGGGCAGATAAGAGGAAAACTGTTTTTT. The J gene is TRBJ1-4, the V gene TRBV11-2; no reliable D call. The CDR3 totals 15 residues. The V end was cut by 1 base, the J end by 10 bases, with 16 bases between. The germline CDR1 and CDR2 sequences are SGHAT and FQNNGV.

In its sample, this clone was seen once. The chain uses TRBV11-3 and TRBJ2-2, with 13 bases matching TRBD2. The CDR3 is 17 amino acids. Germline V gene sequence: CDR1 SGHNT, CDR2 YENEEA. Losses at the gene ends were 0 bases for V and 7 bases for J; bases not matched to a gene: 5. The CDR3 loop is CASSLDLLAGGIGELFF. CDR3 bases: TGTGCCAGCAGCTTAGATCTACTAGCGGGGGGGATCGGGGAGCTGTTTTTT.

The chain uses TRBV9 and TRBJ1-6; TRBD1 agrees at 8 bases. Germline CDR1 SGDLS, CDR2 YYNGEE. The V gene end was trimmed by 0 bases and the J gene end by 7 bases; junction bases not matched to a gene: 3. This CDR3 is 15 amino acids long. In nucleotides, the CDR3 is TGTGCCAGCAGCGTAGGGGACAGGTGGAATTCACCCCTCCACTTT. Its protein product is CASSVGDRWNSPLHF.

This sequence joins TRBV19 and TRBJ1-5, with D possibly matching TRBD1 (6 bases). Trimming removed 8 bases from V and 1 base from J, with 12 bases in between. The CDR3 runs to 14 residues. The germline gives CDR1 LNHDA, CDR2 SQIVND (reference sequence). The CDR3 is CASSNRESNQPQHF. CDR3 DNA sequence: TGTGCCAGTTCAAACAGGGAAAGCAATCAGCCCCAGCATTTT.

The gene calls are TRBV19 and TRBJ1-2, with 7 bases identical to TRBD1. The CDR3 has 15 residues. CDR1 and CDR2 from the germline V gene are LNHDA and SQIVND (reference sequence). Trimming took 1 base from V and 6 from J; bases not matched to a gene: 8. CDR3 bases: TGTGCCAGTAGTATAGCCCCGGGGACAGAGGATGGCTACACCTTC. Translating it yields CASSIAPGTEDGYTF.

The genes are TRBV16 and TRBJ1-5; a possible D gene is TRBD1 (6 bases). In germline, CDR1 is KGHSY, CDR2 FQNENV. V dropped 5 bases and J dropped 0 bases, with 14 bases sitting between them. This CDR3 contains 16 residues. CDR3 protein: CASSGIVGASNQPQHF. The CDR3 nucleotides are TGTGCCAGCAGCGGTATCGTGGGGGCTAGCAATCAGCCCCAGCATTTT.

The rearrangement uses TRBV5-1 and TRBJ1-6; D call uncertain. The CDR3 contains 15 residues. CDR1 and CDR2 from the germline V gene are SGHRS and YFSETQ. V shed 0 bases and J shed 7 bases, with 11 bases lying between them. The CDR3 coding sequence is TGCGCCAGCAGCTTGGGTTCGGGGAGCAATTCACCCCTCCACTTT. Its protein product is CASSLGSGSNSPLHF.